One sample yielded the 2 T cell receptor beta chains listed below, sequenced in a study of blood T cell repertoires in COVID-19. Some clones are missing from TCRdb's copy, which holds only in-frame ones; the method was immunoSEQ multiplex PCR. The sample has 95,000 to 150,000 clones, over 60% seen once. The sequenced sample was peripheral blood. These receptors were taken from a woman aged 80 or older with acute or convalescent COVID-19.

The rearrangement links TRBV7-2 to TRBJ2-7; 10 nucleotides agree with TRBD2. The CDR3 loop spans 15 amino acids. Germline V lookup: CDR1 SGHTA, CDR2 FQGNSA. Germline trimming cut 4 bases from V and 3 bases from J; bases unmatched to any gene: 6. CDR3 sequence reads: CASSWTSGVNYEQYF. The CDR3 nucleotides are TGTGCCAGCAGCTGGACTAGCGGAGTCAACTACGAGCAGTACTTC.

J is TRBJ1-2 and V is TRBV7-2; perhaps TRBD1 as D (5 bases). The CDR3 contains 16 residues. CDR1 and CDR2 from the germline V gene are SGHTA and FQGNSA. Trimming cost V 1 base and J 7 bases, with 19 bases left between them. The chain's CDR3 is CASSLEVAGKVRGYTF. As DNA, the CDR3 is TGTGCCAGCAGCTTAGAAGTGGCAGGGAAGGTGCGTGGCTACACCTTC.